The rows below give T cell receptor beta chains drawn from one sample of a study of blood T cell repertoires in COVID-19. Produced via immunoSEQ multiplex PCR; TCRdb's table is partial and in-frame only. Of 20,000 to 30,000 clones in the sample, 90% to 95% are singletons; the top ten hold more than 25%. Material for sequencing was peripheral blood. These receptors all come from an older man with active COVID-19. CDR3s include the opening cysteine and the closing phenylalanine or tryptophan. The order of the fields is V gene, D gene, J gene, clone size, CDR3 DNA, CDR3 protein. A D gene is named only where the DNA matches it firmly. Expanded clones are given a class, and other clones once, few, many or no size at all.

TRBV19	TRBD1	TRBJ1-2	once	TGTGCCAGTAGTATCACCGGGACAGGCCTTAACTATGGCTACACCTTC	CASSITGTGLNYGYTF
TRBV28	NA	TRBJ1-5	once	TGTGCCAGCAGTCCCCACTATAGCAATCAGCCCCAGCATTTT	CASSPHYSNQPQHF
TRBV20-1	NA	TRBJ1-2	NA	TGCAGTGCTGCCCCGACAGGTCCCTGGATCTTC	CSAAPTGPWIF
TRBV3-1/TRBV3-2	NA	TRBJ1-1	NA	TGTGCCAGCAGCCAAGAGGGACAATTCCTCATGAACACTGAAGCTTTCTTT	CASSQEGQFLMNTEAFF
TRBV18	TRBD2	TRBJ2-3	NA	TGTGCCAGCTCACGACAAACCGGGAGGAGAAAAGCAGATACGCAGTATTTT	CASSRQTGRRKADTQYF
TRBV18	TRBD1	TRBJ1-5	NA	TGTGCCAGCTCTCAAAACGGAGACAGGGTAAGGGCTCAGCCCCAGCATTTT	CASSQNGDRVRAQPQHF
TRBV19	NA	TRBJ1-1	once	TGTGCCAGTAGTATGTCCAGACTCAGTGAAGCTTTCTTT	CASSMSRLSEAFF
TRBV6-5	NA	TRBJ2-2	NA	TGTGCCAGCACAATCAGTTTGGCCGGGGAGCTGTTTTTT	CASTISLAGELFF
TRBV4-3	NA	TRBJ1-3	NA	TGCGCCAGCAGCCAATATCGGGGCTCTGGAAACACCATATATTTT	CASSQYRGSGNTIYF
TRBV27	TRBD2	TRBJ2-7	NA	TGTGCCAGCAGTTTATCAACGAGCGGGGGGCATTACTACGAGCAGTACTTC	CASSLSTSGGHYYEQYF
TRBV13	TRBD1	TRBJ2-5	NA	TGTGCCAGCAGCATAGGGACAGTTCAAGAGACCCAGTACTTC	CASSIGTVQETQYF
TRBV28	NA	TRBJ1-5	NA	TGTGCCAGCAGCCCCTTTACCCGGTTTCGGCGGGACGGCAATCAGCCCCAGCATTTT	CASSPFTRFRRDGNQPQHF
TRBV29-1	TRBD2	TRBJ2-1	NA	TGCAGCGTTGGCACTCTAGCGGGGGGGCCCAATGAGCAGTTCTTC	CSVGTLAGGPNEQFF
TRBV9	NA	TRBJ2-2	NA	TGTGCCAGCAGCCCGAGCCTCACTTATACCGGGGAGCTGTTTTTT	CASSPSLTYTGELFF
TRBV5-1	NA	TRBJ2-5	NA	TGCGCCAGCAGTCTCGGGGGAAACCAAGAGACCCAGTACTTC	CASSLGGNQETQYF
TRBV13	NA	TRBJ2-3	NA	TGTGCCAGCAGCTTATACGGCGGCTCAGATACGCAGTATTTT	CASSLYGGSDTQYF
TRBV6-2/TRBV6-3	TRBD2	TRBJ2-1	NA	TGTGCCAGCAGCCTTAGCGGGTACAGCATTTGGGGGAATGAGCAGTTCTTC	CASSLSGYSIWGNEQFF
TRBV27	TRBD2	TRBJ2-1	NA	TGTGCCAGCCGAGGACTAGCGGCATACAATGAGCAGTTCTTC	CASRGLAAYNEQFF
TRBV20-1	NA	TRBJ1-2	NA	TGCAGTGCTAGTCGGACAAATGGGTACACCTTC	CSASRTNGYTF
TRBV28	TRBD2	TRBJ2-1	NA	TGTGCCAGCTCGGGGCCTAGCGGGAGGTCCTACAATGAGCAGTTCTTC	CASSGPSGRSYNEQFF
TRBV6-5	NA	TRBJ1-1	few	TGTGCCAGCAGTTTAAGCCTCCGGGACACTGAAGCTTTCTTT	CASSLSLRDTEAFF
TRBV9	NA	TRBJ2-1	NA	TGTGCCAGCAGCGTAAAGGGGAACATGGTGGTCTACAATGAGCAGTTCTTC	CASSVKGNMVVYNEQFF
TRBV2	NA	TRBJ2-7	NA	TGTGCCAGCAGTGCCAGCTCCTACGAGCAGTACTTC	CASSASSYEQYF
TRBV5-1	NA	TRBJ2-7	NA	TGCGCCAGCAGCTACGACAGTCTCAGGCAGTACTTC	CASSYDSLRQYF
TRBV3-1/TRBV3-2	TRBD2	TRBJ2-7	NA	TGTGCCAGCAGCCAAGGTACTAGCGGGATCCACGAGCAGTACTTC	CASSQGTSGIHEQYF
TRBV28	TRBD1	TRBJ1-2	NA	TGTGCCAGCAGTGGGGGAGAACAGGGGGCGCGGGGCTACACCTTC	CASSGGEQGARGYTF
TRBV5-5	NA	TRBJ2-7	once	TGTGCCAGCAGCTGGGGCCCGACCTACGAGCAGTACTTC	CASSWGPTYEQYF
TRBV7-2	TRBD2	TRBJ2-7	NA	TGTGCCAGCAGCTCCCAGCGGGAGAACGAGCAGTACTTC	CASSSQRENEQYF
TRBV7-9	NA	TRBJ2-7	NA	TGTGCCAGCAGCTCGAGTAGGTTGCAGGGAAACGAGCAGTACTTC	CASSSSRLQGNEQYF
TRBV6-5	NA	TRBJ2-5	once	TGTGCCAGCACCCCCCGCGGGGGCGGGAAGACCCAGTACTTC	CASTPRGGGKTQYF
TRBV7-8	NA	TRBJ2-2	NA	TGTGCCAGCAGCAATGCCCGCTACCTGGCGGGATATAGGAACACCGGGGAGCTGTTTTTT	CASSNARYLAGYRNTGELFF
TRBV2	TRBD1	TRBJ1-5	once	TGTGCCAGCAGCGGTCAGGGGGAAGGGCAGCCCCAGCATTTT	CASSGQGEGQPQHF
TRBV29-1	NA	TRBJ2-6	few	TGCAGCGTAAGACAGATAAAGACAAGCTCTGGGGCCAACGTCCTGACTTTC	CSVRQIKTSSGANVLTF
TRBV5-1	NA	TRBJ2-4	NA	TGCGCCAGCAGCTTGCAGGGGTCGGTAAACATTCAGTACTTC	CASSLQGSVNIQYF
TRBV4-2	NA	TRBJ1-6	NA	TGTGCCAGCAGCCACCCGGGGGGGGGTTCACCCCTCCACTTT	CASSHPGGGSPLHF
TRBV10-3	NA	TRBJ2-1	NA	TGTGCCATCAGTGACCCAGGGACTTCTGTATACAATGAGCAGTTCTTC	CAISDPGTSVYNEQFF
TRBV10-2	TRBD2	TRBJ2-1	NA	TGCGCCAGCAGGCCCCTAGCGGGTTATACATACAATGAGCAGTTCTTC	CASRPLAGYTYNEQFF
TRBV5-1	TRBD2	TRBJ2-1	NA	TGCGCCAGCAGCGAGGAGGGCGGGGGAAACAATGAGCAGTTCTTC	CASSEEGGGNNEQFF
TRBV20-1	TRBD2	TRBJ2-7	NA	TGCAGTGCTAGTCCAGCGGGGAGCTCCTACGAGCAGTACTTC	CSASPAGSSYEQYF
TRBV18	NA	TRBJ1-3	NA	TGTGCCAGCTCACCCGGACTGTCACAGATCTCTGGAAACACCATATATTTT	CASSPGLSQISGNTIYF
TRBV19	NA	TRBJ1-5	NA	TGTGCCAGCTCACAGGGAGATCAGCCCCAGCATTTT	CASSQGDQPQHF
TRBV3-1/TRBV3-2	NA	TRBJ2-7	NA	TGTGCCAGCAGCCAAGAACAGATAATGGCGACCTACGAGCAGTACTTC	CASSQEQIMATYEQYF
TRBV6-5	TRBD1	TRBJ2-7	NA	TGTGCCAGCCGGGACAGACTCGAGCAGTACTTC	CASRDRLEQYF
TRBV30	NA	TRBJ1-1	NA	TGTGCCTGGAGTGAGGAGATGAACACTGAAGCTTTCTTT	CAWSEEMNTEAFF
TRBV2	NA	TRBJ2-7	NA	TGTGCCAGCAGCGCACAGCGACAGACCTCCTACGAGCAGTACTTC	CASSAQRQTSYEQYF
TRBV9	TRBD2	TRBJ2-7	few	TGTGCCAGCAGCGCTAGCGGGAGAGACTACGAGCAGTACTTC	CASSASGRDYEQYF
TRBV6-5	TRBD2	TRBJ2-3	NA	TGTGCCAGCAGACGGCTAGGAGCGGGAAGAGATACGCAGTATTTT	CASRRLGAGRDTQYF
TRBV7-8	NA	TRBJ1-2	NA	TGTGCCAGCAGTCCACAGGGTCTTCGTGGCTACACCTTC	CASSPQGLRGYTF
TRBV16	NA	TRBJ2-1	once	TGTGCCAGCAGCCAAGTTTCGTGGGCGAGCTCCTACAATGAGCAGTTCTTC	CASSQVSWASSYNEQFF
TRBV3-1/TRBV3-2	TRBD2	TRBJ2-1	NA	TGTGCCAGCAGCTTGAGCAGCGGGGGGGCCTATGAGCAGTTCTTC	CASSLSSGGAYEQFF
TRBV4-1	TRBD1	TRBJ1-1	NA	TGCGCCAGCAGCCAATTGGGACAGGGGGCGTTTATCACTGAAGCTTTCTTT	CASSQLGQGAFITEAFF
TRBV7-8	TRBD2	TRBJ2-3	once	TGTGCCAGCAGAGCAGGGGGACTAGCGACCACAGATACGCAGTATTTT	CASRAGGLATTDTQYF
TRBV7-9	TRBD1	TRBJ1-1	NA	TGTGCCAGCAGCCCAAGACAGGGGGCGCAAACTGAAGCTTTCTTT	CASSPRQGAQTEAFF
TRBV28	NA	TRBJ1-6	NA	TGTGCCAGCAGTTTCGAAGCGGGGGGGGGTTCACCCCTCCACTTT	CASSFEAGGGSPLHF
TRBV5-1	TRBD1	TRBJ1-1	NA	TGCGCCAGCAGCTTAACAGGGGAGACTGAAGCTTTCTTT	CASSLTGETEAFF
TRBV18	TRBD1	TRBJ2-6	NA	TGTGCCAGCTCAGCGACAGGGGGCTTTGGGGCCAACGTCCTGACTTTC	CASSATGGFGANVLTF
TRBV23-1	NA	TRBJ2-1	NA	TGCGCCAGCAGCCCCCGGAGGGCGGGGAATGAGCAGTTCTTC	CASSPRRAGNEQFF
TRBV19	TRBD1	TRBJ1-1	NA	TGTGCCAGTAGGAGCGGGACAGGGGGGCGAATCACTGAAGCTTTCTTT	CASRSGTGGRITEAFF